These 10 T cell receptor beta chains were sequenced from one sample in a study of T cell responses to AZD1222 COVID-19 vaccine. TCRdb's copy holds only in-frame clones and misses some; the assay was immunoSEQ multiplex PCR. Among approximately 170,000 clones listed, 85% to 90% were seen once. This specimen consisted of peripheral blood, obtained 28 days after the second AZD1222 dose. The receptors shown here come from an adult who received the AZD1222 COVID-19 vaccine.

The chain recombines TRBV27 with TRBJ1-5; D unclear. The germline V gene has CDR1 MNHEY and CDR2 SMNVEV (reference sequence). The CDR3 loop spans 16 amino acids. V was cut by 6 bases and J by 2 bases, with 17 bases left in between. CDR3 in amino acids: CASSPFIGSGNQPQHF. The CDR3 nucleotides are TGTGCCAGCAGCCCTTTCATTGGGTCGGGCAATCAGCCCCAGCATTTT.

V and J are TRBV5-1 and TRBJ1-3, with unresolved D. The germline V gene encodes CDR1 SGHRS and CDR2 YFSETQ. Trimming took off 8 bases at V and 10 bases at J, with 22 bases between the two ends. This CDR3 has 14 amino acids. DNA for the CDR3: TGCGCCAGAATAAAAGGGTCATACCCATGGACCATATATTTT. Its protein is CARIKGSYPWTIYF.

This chain uses TRBV5-1 with TRBJ2-7, with D perhaps matching TRBD1 or TRBD2 (6 bases each). CDR1 and CDR2 from the germline V gene are SGHRS and YFSETQ. Trimming took off 0 bases at V and 2 bases at J, with 12 bases between the two ends. This CDR3 has 15 residues. The chain's CDR3 is CASSLAGGGAYEQYF. The CDR3 region has the DNA TGCGCCAGCAGCTTGGCCGGAGGGGGAGCCTACGAGCAGTACTTC.

With regard to this clone: Other nucleotide sequences in the sample specify the same CDR3. The CDR3 protein is CASSQPYEQYF. CDR3 nucleotides: TGTGCCAGCAGTCAACCCTACGAGCAGTACTTC. The V gene is TRBV28, the J gene TRBJ2-7; the D is unclear. V was shortened by 5 bases and J by 2 bases, with 4 bases between the two germline ends. This CDR3 comprises 11 residues. CDR1 is MDHEN and CDR2 is SYDVKM in the germline V gene.

V gene TRBV7-2 combines with J gene TRBJ1-2; D ambiguous. V was trimmed by 2 bases and J by 8 bases, leaving 15 bases between them. Germline lookup yields CDR1 SGHTA and CDR2 FQGNSA. This CDR3 is 14 amino acids long. CDR3 loop: CASSLRLRVGGYTF. The CDR3 nucleotides read TGTGCCAGCAGCTTAAGACTCCGCGTCGGGGGCTACACCTTC.

The J gene is TRBJ2-7, the V gene TRBV18; no reliable D call. CDR1 is KGHSH, CDR2 LQKENI, per germline. This CDR3 has 12 amino acids. Between the trimmed V and J ends, which lost 3 bases and 5 bases, there was a span of 8 bases. As DNA, the CDR3 is TGTGCCAGCTCACCGGGGATACACGAGCAGTACTTC. This gives the protein CASSPGIHEQYF.

The CDR3 DNA sequence: TGTGCCAGCAGCTTGGCAGGACAGCCCCAAGAGACCCAGTACTTC. This gives the protein CASSLAGQPQETQYF. V gene TRBV5-4 combines with J gene TRBJ2-5; possibly TRBD1 for D (6 bases). This CDR3 has 15 residues. The germline V and J ends were trimmed by 0 bases and 1 base, with 10 bases remaining between them. Germline CDR1 SGHNT, CDR2 YYREEE (reference sequence).

The chain has TRBV9 and TRBJ1-6; 8 bases match TRBD1. The germline V gene encodes CDR1 SGDLS and CDR2 YYNGEE. The CDR3 runs 14 residues. V dropped 3 bases and J dropped 7; count of bases not matched to a gene: 3. CDR3 in amino acids: CASSGGQENSPLHF. CDR3 DNA sequence: TGTGCCAGCAGCGGGGGACAGGAAAATTCACCCCTCCACTTT.

The rearrangement links TRBV13 to TRBJ2-1, with TRBD1 matching 7 bases. In germline, CDR1 is PRHDT, CDR2 FYEKMQ (reference sequence). The ends lost 4 bases at V and 4 bases at J; junction bases unmatched: 13. The CDR3 extends over 17 amino acids. CDR3 bases: TGTGCCAGCAGCTCGCCCCCGGGACAGAAGCCATACAATGAGCAGTTCTTC. As protein: CASSSPPGQKPYNEQFF.

The chain carries TRBV4-3 and TRBJ2-3, with 8 bases fitting TRBD2. J gave up 2 bases and V 0 bases, and 19 bases lay outside the gene matches. The CDR3 spans 21 residues. Germline CDR1 LGHNA, CDR2 YSLEER. The CDR3 is CASSQELPLRASGRPTDTQYF. The CDR3 nucleotides read TGCGCCAGCAGCCAAGAACTCCCTTTGCGTGCTAGCGGGCGGCCCACAGATACGCAGTATTTT.